What follows are 4 T cell receptor beta chains derived from one specimen sequenced in a study of T cells in Graves' hyperthyroidism and ophthalmopathy. Template material for amplifying TCR beta CDR3 regions consisted of RNA transcripts. The TCR CDR3 first-round RT-PCR relied on the HTBI primer set. Using its own MiXCR run on the multiplex PCR reads, TCRdb lists one record per CDR3 protein. The sample records around 340,000 distinct CDR3 sequences, 20% to 25% being singletons. Sample: blood. These receptors originate from a woman aged 45-59 years with Graves' hyperthyroidism.

In this sample, this clonotype turned up many times. The chain joins TRBV11-3 to TRBJ1-1; D remains unclear. The V gene's germline CDR1 is SGHNT and CDR2 YENEEA. CDR3 size: 13 residues. The V end lost 2 bases, the J end lost 0 bases, and 4 bases lay between the germline ends. The CDR3 loop is CASSLRLNTEAFF. CDR3 nucleotide sequence: TGTGCCAGCAGCTTACGGTTGAACACTGAAGCTTTCTTT.

This clonotype was observed a few times. The chain links TRBV19 to TRBJ1-5, with 9 nucleotides matching TRBD1. Germline trimming cut 6 bases from V and 8 bases from J; bases unmatched to any gene: 8. This CDR3 region has 14 residues. The germline V gene has CDR1 LNHDA and CDR2 SQIVND (reference sequence). The CDR3 DNA reads TGTGCCAGTAGCTCTGGGACAGGGTCAAAGCCCCAGCATTTT. The encoded protein is CASSSGTGSKPQHF.

This clonotype was counted at least ten times. The chain is built from TRBV5-8 and TRBJ1-6; a possible D gene is TRBD1 (5 bases). CDR1 SGHTS and CDR2 YDEGEE come from the germline V gene. The CDR3 covers 13 residues. Trimming shortened V by 5 bases and J by 10 bases, and 13 bases separated the two germline ends. As DNA, the CDR3 is TGTGCCAGCAGATCGGGTCAGGGCTCACCCCTCCACTTT. Amino acid sequence: CASRSGQGSPLHF.

This rearrangement joins TRBV7-9 to TRBJ2-1, with 8 bases matching TRBD2. CDR3 length: 15 residues. The V gene's germline CDR1 is SEHNR and CDR2 FQNEAQ (reference sequence). Losses at the gene ends were 2 bases for V and 5 bases for J; bases not matched to a gene: 5. The CDR3 DNA reads as TGTGCCAGCAGCTTAACGGGGGGGAATCACAATGAGCAGTTCTTC. Protein product: CASSLTGGNHNEQFF.